The rows below give T cell receptor beta chains drawn from one sample of a study of blood T cell repertoires in COVID-19. The repertoire was sequenced with immunoSEQ multiplex PCR; TCRdb's copy has only in-frame clones and lacks some. The sample lists about 170,000 clones, around 85% occurring once. The sample was peripheral blood. The source of these receptors is a man at least 80 years old with COVID-19, enrolled during active disease. The CDR3 runs from the conserved cysteine through the conserved F or W. Fields, in order: J gene, D gene, clone size, V gene, CDR3 protein, CDR3 DNA. The D gene is left open where the match is weak. Part of the rows lack a size; the others show once, few, many or a class for expanded clones.

TRBJ2-7	TRBD2	NA	TRBV2	CASSEYQGLAGTTYEQYF	TGTGCCAGCAGTGAGTACCAAGGACTAGCGGGGACCACCTACGAGCAGTACTTC
TRBJ1-5	TRBD1	NA	TRBV18	CASSPGTGGNQPQHF	TGTGCCAGCTCACCCGGGACAGGGGGAAATCAGCCCCAGCATTTT
TRBJ2-2	NA	once	TRBV5-6	CASSLSPTTGELFF	TGTGCCAGCAGCTTGAGCCCAACCACCGGGGAGCTGTTTTTT
TRBJ2-7	TRBD1	NA	TRBV7-8	CASSLRDRGYEQYF	TGTGCCAGCAGCTTACGGGACAGGGGATACGAGCAGTACTTC
TRBJ1-6	TRBD1	NA	TRBV7-2	CASSFGTGYNSPLHF	TGTGCCAGCAGCTTCGGGACAGGGTATAATTCACCCCTCCACTTT
TRBJ2-5	TRBD1	NA	TRBV6-2/TRBV6-3	CASSYSSQGAGKTQYF	TGTGCCAGCAGTTACTCGAGTCAGGGGGCGGGTAAGACCCAGTACTTC
TRBJ2-5	TRBD1	NA	TRBV5-1	CASSLGTGGRVETQYF	TGCGCCAGCAGCTTGGGGACAGGGGGTCGCGTAGAGACCCAGTACTTC
TRBJ2-1	TRBD2	NA	TRBV7-9	CASSLALGLRQFF	TGTGCCAGCAGCTTAGCGCTGGGACTAAGGCAGTTCTTC
TRBJ1-6	NA	NA	TRBV5-1	CASRLEGDSPLHF	TGCGCCAGCAGGTTAGAGGGGGATTCACCCCTCCACTTT
TRBJ1-1	NA	few	TRBV21-1	CASSAWGTVMNTEAFF	TGTGCCAGCAGCGCTTGGGGGACAGTCATGAACACTGAAGCTTTCTTT
TRBJ1-5	NA	NA	TRBV19	CASTNTGSSNQPQHF	TGTGCCAGTACTAATACAGGGTCCAGCAATCAGCCCCAGCATTTT
TRBJ2-1	NA	few	TRBV13	CASRKQGVDNEQFF	TGTGCCAGCAGAAAACAGGGAGTGGACAATGAGCAGTTCTTC
TRBJ1-1	NA	few	TRBV5-1	CASSWATAVSRTEAFF	TGCGCCAGCAGCTGGGCCACAGCTGTTTCTCGGACTGAAGCTTTCTTT
TRBJ2-3	NA	NA	TRBV28	CASSLKLSTQYF	TGTGCCAGCAGTTTAAAGCTTAGTACGCAGTATTTT
TRBJ1-4	NA	NA	TRBV5-8	CASSLGQRGNEKLFF	TGTGCCAGCAGCTTGGGACAGCGGGGGAATGAAAAACTGTTTTTT
TRBJ2-5	NA	NA	TRBV15	CATSRRGGGGATETQYF	TGTGCCACCAGCAGGAGAGGCGGAGGGGGCGCGACGGAGACCCAGTACTTC
TRBJ2-7	NA	NA	TRBV5-1	CASRPLGATYEQYF	TGCGCCAGCAGACCACTGGGGGCCACCTACGAGCAGTACTTC
TRBJ1-5	TRBD1	NA	TRBV19	CASSPTGGPLPQHF	TGTGCCAGTAGTCCAACAGGGGGCCCCCTCCCCCAGCATTTT
TRBJ1-3	NA	NA	TRBV9	CASSASFYRGNTIYF	TGTGCCAGCAGCGCCTCCTTCTATCGCGGAAACACCATATATTTT
TRBJ1-5	NA	NA	TRBV12-5	CASGLGFGSRQPQHF	TGTGCTAGTGGCCTCGGGTTTGGGAGTAGACAGCCCCAGCATTTT
TRBJ1-2	NA	NA	TRBV11-2	CASSLEAGSGYGYTF	TGTGCCAGCAGCTTAGAAGCGGGGAGCGGGTATGGCTACACCTTC
TRBJ2-1	NA	NA	TRBV2	CATGAGTRNEQFF	TGTGCCACCGGGGCAGGGACACGCAATGAGCAGTTCTTC
TRBJ2-2	NA	NA	TRBV24-1	CATSDWSTGELFF	TGTGCCACCAGTGATTGGAGCACCGGGGAGCTGTTTTTT
TRBJ2-7	NA	NA	TRBV21-1	CARTRSNGGEQYF	TGTGCCAGGACCCGCTCCAACGGCGGCGAGCAGTACTTC
TRBJ1-4	TRBD1	NA	TRBV7-9	CASSAGTGKEEKLFF	TGTGCCAGCAGCGCCGGGACAGGCAAGGAAGAAAAACTGTTTTTT
TRBJ2-5	NA	NA	TRBV5-4	CASSLGTAGQETQYF	TGTGCCAGCAGCTTGGGAACGGCAGGCCAAGAGACCCAGTACTTC
TRBJ1-2	NA	NA	TRBV19	CASSPRGGSGYGYTF	TGTGCCAGTAGTCCCCGGGGGGGCAGTGGCTATGGCTACACCTTC
TRBJ2-7	TRBD1	NA	TRBV4-3	CASSHSMTGETYEQYF	TGCGCCAGCAGCCATTCAATGACAGGGGAGACATACGAGCAGTACTTC
TRBJ1-5	NA	once	TRBV2	CASSFSPSNQPQHF	TGTGCCAGCAGTTTCTCCCCTAGCAATCAGCCCCAGCATTTT
TRBJ1-1	NA	few	TRBV6-5	CASSYSDGDEAFF	TGTGCCAGCAGTTACTCCGACGGGGATGAAGCTTTCTTT
TRBJ2-5	NA	NA	TRBV19	CASSKASVGQETQYF	TGTGCCAGTAGTAAGGCCAGCGTTGGGCAAGAGACCCAGTACTTC
TRBJ2-2	TRBD1	NA	TRBV7-8	CASSLATGVNTGELFF	TGTGCCAGCAGCTTAGCTACAGGGGTGAACACCGGGGAGCTGTTTTTT
TRBJ2-2	TRBD2	NA	TRBV6-2/TRBV6-3	CASSYSRGGYTGELFF	TGTGCCAGCAGTTACTCGCGGGGGGGCTACACCGGGGAGCTGTTTTTT
TRBJ2-1	TRBD2	few	TRBV5-1	CASSRTSGGYNEQFF	TGCGCCAGCAGCAGGACTAGCGGGGGATACAATGAGCAGTTCTTC
TRBJ1-3	NA	NA	TRBV11-2	CASSSDSYTIYF	TGTGCCAGCAGCTCGGACAGTTACACCATATATTTT
TRBJ1-5	NA	NA	TRBV29-1	CSVEGGNNNQPQHF	TGCAGCGTTGAGGGGGGGAATAACAATCAGCCCCAGCATTTT
TRBJ1-6	NA	NA	TRBV6-6	CASSSLQGYNSPLHF	TGTGCCAGCAGTTCGCTTCAGGGGTATAATTCACCCCTCCACTTT
TRBJ1-2	TRBD1	NA	TRBV4-1	CASSRDRVYGYTF	TGCGCCAGCAGCCGAGACAGGGTTTATGGCTACACCTTC
TRBJ1-6	NA	NA	TRBV12-3/TRBV12-4	CASSFQGNSPLHF	TGTGCCAGCAGTTTCCAGGGCAATTCACCCCTCCACTTT
TRBJ1-1	NA	NA	TRBV7-3	CASSLFPAGVGNTEAFF	TGTGCCAGCAGCTTATTTCCGGCAGGGGTAGGGAACACTGAAGCTTTCTTT
TRBJ1-1	TRBD1	NA	TRBV28	CASSLTGGTEAFF	TGTGCCAGCAGTTTAACAGGGGGCACTGAAGCTTTCTTT
TRBJ1-5	NA	NA	TRBV28	CASSFEGINQPQHF	TGTGCCAGCAGTTTCGAGGGTATCAATCAGCCCCAGCATTTT
TRBJ1-5	NA	NA	TRBV6-6	CASSSGSNQPQHF	TGTGCCAGCAGCTCAGGGAGCAATCAGCCCCAGCATTTT
TRBJ1-2	NA	NA	TRBV20-1	CSASGSGSPYGYTF	TGCAGTGCTAGTGGCTCGGGGTCCCCCTATGGCTACACCTTC
TRBJ1-5	TRBD1	NA	TRBV6-5	CASTMEGAYNQPQHF	TGTGCCAGCACAATGGAGGGGGCCTACAATCAGCCCCAGCATTTT
TRBJ2-3	TRBD2	few	TRBV15	CATSRDKRGGTDTQYF	TGTGCCACCAGCAGAGACAAGCGGGGGGGCACAGATACGCAGTATTTT
TRBJ2-1	TRBD2	NA	TRBV28	CASKITSGGAVAEQFF	TGTGCCAGCAAGATAACTAGCGGGGGGGCCGTCGCTGAGCAGTTCTTC
TRBJ1-4	NA	NA	TRBV18	CASSLPGDEKLFF	TGTGCCAGCTCCCTTCCGGGGGATGAAAAACTGTTTTTT
TRBJ1-1	NA	NA	TRBV5-1	CASSSKQGNTEAFF	TGCGCCAGCAGCTCAAAACAGGGGAACACTGAAGCTTTCTTT
TRBJ2-1	NA	NA	TRBV24-1	CATSDRLTDNEQFF	TGTGCCACCAGTGATCGACTAACCGACAATGAGCAGTTCTTC
TRBJ1-2	TRBD1	NA	TRBV6-5	CATTRDRYGYTF	TGTGCCACCACTAGGGACAGATATGGCTACACCTTC
TRBJ2-7	TRBD1	NA	TRBV11-3	CASSLDSTGDEQYF	TGTGCCAGCAGCTTGGATAGTACAGGGGACGAGCAGTACTTC
TRBJ1-6	NA	NA	TRBV7-8	CASSLASGQYNSPLHF	TGTGCCAGCAGCTTAGCTTCAGGACAGTATAATTCACCCCTCCACTTT
TRBJ1-2	NA	NA	TRBV29-1	CSVELDTTRNYGYTF	TGCAGCGTTGAGCTGGACACAACCCGCAACTATGGCTACACCTTC
TRBJ1-2	NA	NA	TRBV3-1/TRBV3-2	CASSFSDSANYGYTF	TGTGCCAGCAGCTTCTCGGACTCAGCTAACTATGGCTACACCTTC
TRBJ2-1	TRBD1	NA	TRBV15	CATSSGQGIDEQFF	TGTGCCACCAGCTCTGGACAGGGAATCGATGAGCAGTTCTTC
TRBJ1-2	NA	NA	TRBV25-1	CASRGGSAGYTF	TGTGCCAGCAGGGGGGGGAGCGCTGGCTACACCTTC